This TCR beta chain appears in the sequencing data of a study of OX40 agonist ivuxolimab in advanced cancers. Study-wide context: Patients with hepatocellular carcinoma, melanoma, renal cell or head and neck cancer made up the dose-escalation patients.

In regard to this clone: The antigen remains undetermined.

Repertoires were generated with immunoSEQ multiplex PCR, while TCRdb's copy carries only in-frame clones and drops some. The table lists about 69,000 clones, 90% of them singletons, with over 9.5% in the top ten. V was cut by 0 bases and J by 1 base, with 4 bases left in between. Germline V CDR1 and CDR2: SGHRS, YFSETQ. The CDR3 length is 13 residues. Study-wide points: Clonal expansion by week 6 occurred in CD4+ and CD8+ blood T cells (at 0.1 to 3.0 mg/kg). Expanded peripheral T cell antigen specificity was not determined.

The V call is TRBV5-1, the J call TRBJ2-5; D is uncertain. The source was CD4+ or CD8+ T cells sorted from blood, collected in a trial of the OX40 agonist ivuxolimab. This TCR was recovered from an adult with an advanced solid tumor such as melanoma, head and neck, liver or kidney cancer. The chain's CDR3 is CASSLERQETQYF. CDR3 sequence (DNA): TGCGCCAGCAGCTTGGAACGCCAAGAGACCCAGTACTTC.